This is a list of T cell receptor beta chains from one sample in a study of identical twins. One entry per CDR3 protein results from TCRdb running MiXCR on the 5' RACE reads. The sample yields 450,000 or so distinct CDR3 sequences, approximately 15% seen once. This sample also appeared in a second study, on yellow fever vaccine responses in identical twins.

Input material: CD4+ T cells sorted from blood. The receptors originated from a woman under 30 in good health. The CDR3 runs from the conserved cysteine through the conserved F or W. Fields, in order: clone size, V gene, J gene, CDR3 protein. Clone size is shown for a subset of rows, as once, few, many or a class of expanded clone.

abundance: .
v_gene: TRBV5-5
j_gene: TRBJ2-7
CDR3aa: CASSLAVRAGGYEQYF

abundance: .
v_gene: TRBV18
j_gene: TRBJ2-1
CDR3aa: CASSPPGAGNSYNEQFF

abundance: many
v_gene: TRBV5-1
j_gene: TRBJ2-5
CDR3aa: CASSSKGQETQYF

abundance: few
v_gene: TRBV6-1
j_gene: TRBJ2-7
CDR3aa: CASKGGWTSRSYEQYF

abundance: few
v_gene: TRBV9
j_gene: TRBJ2-2
CDR3aa: CASSVGSSPTGELFF

abundance: .
v_gene: TRBV2
j_gene: TRBJ2-1
CDR3aa: CASSEQQGAMNEQFF

abundance: few
v_gene: TRBV11-2
j_gene: TRBJ2-7
CDR3aa: CASSLGGPKGSYEQYF

abundance: .
v_gene: TRBV9
j_gene: TRBJ2-3
CDR3aa: CASSVVAGGADTQYF

abundance: .
v_gene: TRBV11-2
j_gene: TRBJ2-1
CDR3aa: CASSLGSGGTINYNEQFF

abundance: few
v_gene: TRBV25-1
j_gene: TRBJ1-5
CDR3aa: CASSDRPGQPQHF

abundance: many
v_gene: TRBV2
j_gene: TRBJ2-2
CDR3aa: CASGGTGRNTGELFF

abundance: .
v_gene: TRBV18
j_gene: TRBJ2-1
CDR3aa: CASSPVRLNEQFF

abundance: few
v_gene: TRBV3-1
j_gene: TRBJ2-5
CDR3aa: CASSQDAGTSSRTQYF

abundance: few
v_gene: TRBV20-1
j_gene: TRBJ2-5
CDR3aa: CSAGPSGETQYF

abundance: few
v_gene: TRBV5-1
j_gene: TRBJ2-3
CDR3aa: CASSLDRGANTQYF

abundance: .
v_gene: TRBV7-2
j_gene: TRBJ2-3
CDR3aa: CASSLREASSTDTQYF

abundance: few
v_gene: TRBV19
j_gene: TRBJ2-3
CDR3aa: CASSPRPGADTQYF

abundance: .
v_gene: TRBV6-2/TRBV6-3
j_gene: TRBJ1-5
CDR3aa: CAIGWGFQPQHF

abundance: .
v_gene: TRBV5-1
j_gene: TRBJ2-3
CDR3aa: CASSSTSGGAVTQYF

abundance: few
v_gene: TRBV12-3/TRBV12-4
j_gene: TRBJ2-1
CDR3aa: CASSLAQLAGVPNEQFF

abundance: few
v_gene: TRBV4-1
j_gene: TRBJ1-2
CDR3aa: CASSPPGAGSYGYTF

abundance: few
v_gene: TRBV10-3
j_gene: TRBJ2-4
CDR3aa: CAFPVGAKNIQYF

abundance: few
v_gene: TRBV12-3/TRBV12-4
j_gene: TRBJ2-7
CDR3aa: CASSPTGRGEQYF

abundance: .
v_gene: TRBV5-4
j_gene: TRBJ2-2
CDR3aa: CASTRDGTGELFF

abundance: few
v_gene: TRBV20-1
j_gene: TRBJ2-1
CDR3aa: CSAAGGVSSYNEQFF

abundance: few
v_gene: TRBV7-9
j_gene: TRBJ2-1
CDR3aa: CASSRGVSSYNEQFF

abundance: few
v_gene: TRBV5-1
j_gene: TRBJ1-1
CDR3aa: CASSLSFLASGSEAFF

abundance: few
v_gene: TRBV6-2/TRBV6-3
j_gene: TRBJ1-1
CDR3aa: CASSYQGYTEAFF

abundance: few
v_gene: TRBV12-3/TRBV12-4
j_gene: TRBJ2-7
CDR3aa: CASSSRFLGTRTYEQYF

abundance: few
v_gene: TRBV9
j_gene: TRBJ2-1
CDR3aa: CASSVVGTSGRLSSYNEQFF

abundance: many
v_gene: TRBV4-1
j_gene: TRBJ2-5
CDR3aa: CASSLGTQETQYF

abundance: .
v_gene: TRBV9
j_gene: TRBJ2-7
CDR3aa: CASSLFTSYPYYHYEQYF

abundance: many
v_gene: TRBV12-3/TRBV12-4
j_gene: TRBJ1-1
CDR3aa: CASSLYLGSGTEAFF

abundance: few
v_gene: TRBV6-5
j_gene: TRBJ2-1
CDR3aa: CASSYSGPLTYNEQFF

abundance: many
v_gene: TRBV7-9
j_gene: TRBJ1-6
CDR3aa: CASSPGGKGHSPLHF

abundance: .
v_gene: TRBV11-2
j_gene: TRBJ2-7
CDR3aa: CASKTGQRYEQYF

abundance: many
v_gene: TRBV14
j_gene: TRBJ2-3
CDR3aa: CASSRTSGGITDTQYF

abundance: .
v_gene: TRBV6-5
j_gene: TRBJ2-7
CDR3aa: CASSYGWSSSYEQYF

abundance: .
v_gene: TRBV11-2
j_gene: TRBJ2-7
CDR3aa: CASSLVGQPDEQYF

abundance: .
v_gene: TRBV24-1
j_gene: TRBJ2-7
CDR3aa: CATSDPGGSYEQYF

abundance: few
v_gene: TRBV20-1
j_gene: TRBJ2-3
CDR3aa: CSAGDRADTQYF

abundance: .
v_gene: TRBV20-1
j_gene: TRBJ2-1
CDR3aa: CSAAAGGAGNEQFF

abundance: .
v_gene: TRBV4-3
j_gene: TRBJ2-1
CDR3aa: CASSQDGLAGGPSDEQFF

abundance: few
v_gene: TRBV7-8
j_gene: TRBJ1-2
CDR3aa: CASSLREFGGYTF

abundance: few
v_gene: TRBV3-1
j_gene: TRBJ2-1
CDR3aa: CASSYGTSGGSLYNEQFF

abundance: many
v_gene: TRBV6-1
j_gene: TRBJ1-3
CDR3aa: CASSLGGGTGNTIYF

abundance: .
v_gene: TRBV9
j_gene: TRBJ2-3
CDR3aa: CASSVAVLAGGSSTDTQYF

abundance: medium-sized
v_gene: TRBV5-1
j_gene: TRBJ2-1
CDR3aa: CASSLAGSYNEQFF

abundance: .
v_gene: TRBV2
j_gene: TRBJ2-3
CDR3aa: CASSESGRVGDTQYF

abundance: many
v_gene: TRBV20-1
j_gene: TRBJ2-5
CDR3aa: CSASWTGLRETQYF

abundance: .
v_gene: TRBV6-1
j_gene: TRBJ2-5
CDR3aa: CASSDGTGGQETQYF

abundance: few
v_gene: TRBV18
j_gene: TRBJ2-7
CDR3aa: CASSPLTSGKIYEQYF